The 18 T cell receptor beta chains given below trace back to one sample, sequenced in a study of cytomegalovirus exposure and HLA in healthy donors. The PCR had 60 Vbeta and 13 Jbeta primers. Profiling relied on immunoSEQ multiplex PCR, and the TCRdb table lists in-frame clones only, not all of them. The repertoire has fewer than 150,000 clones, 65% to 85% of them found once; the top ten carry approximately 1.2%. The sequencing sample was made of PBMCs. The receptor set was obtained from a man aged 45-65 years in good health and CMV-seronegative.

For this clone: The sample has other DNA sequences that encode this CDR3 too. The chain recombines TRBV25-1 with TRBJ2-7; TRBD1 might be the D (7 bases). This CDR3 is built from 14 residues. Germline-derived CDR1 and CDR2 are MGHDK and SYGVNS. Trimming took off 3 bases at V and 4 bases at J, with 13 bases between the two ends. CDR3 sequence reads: CASSDLAGGYEQYF. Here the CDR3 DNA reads TGTGCCAGCAGTGACCTGGCAGGGGGGTACGAGCAGTACTTC.

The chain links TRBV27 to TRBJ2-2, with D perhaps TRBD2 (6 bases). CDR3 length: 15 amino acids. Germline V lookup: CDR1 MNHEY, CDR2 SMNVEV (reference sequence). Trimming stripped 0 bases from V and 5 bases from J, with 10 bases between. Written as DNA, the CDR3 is TGTGCCAGCAGTTTATCGGGGGGTCGGACCGGGGAGCTGTTTTTT. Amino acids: CASSLSGGRTGELFF.

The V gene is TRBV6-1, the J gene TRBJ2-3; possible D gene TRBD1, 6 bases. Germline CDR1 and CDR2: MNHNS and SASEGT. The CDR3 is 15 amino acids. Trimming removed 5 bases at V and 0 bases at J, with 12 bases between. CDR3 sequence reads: CASSLTGTSTDTQYF. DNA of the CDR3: TGTGCCAGCAGTTTGACAGGCACTAGCACAGATACGCAGTATTTT.

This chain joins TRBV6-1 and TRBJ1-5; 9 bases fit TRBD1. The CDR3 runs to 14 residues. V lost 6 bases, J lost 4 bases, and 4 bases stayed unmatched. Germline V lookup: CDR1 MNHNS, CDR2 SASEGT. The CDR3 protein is CASRRTGANQPQHF. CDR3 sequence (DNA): TGTGCCAGCAGACGGACAGGGGCAAATCAGCCCCAGCATTTT.

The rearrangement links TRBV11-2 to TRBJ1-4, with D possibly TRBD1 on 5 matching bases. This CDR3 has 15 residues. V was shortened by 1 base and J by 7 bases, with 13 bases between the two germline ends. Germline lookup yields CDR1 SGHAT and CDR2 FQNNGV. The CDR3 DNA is TGTGCCAGCAGCTTAGGGGAGGGGTCTGGTGAAAAACTGTTTTTT. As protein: CASSLGEGSGEKLFF.

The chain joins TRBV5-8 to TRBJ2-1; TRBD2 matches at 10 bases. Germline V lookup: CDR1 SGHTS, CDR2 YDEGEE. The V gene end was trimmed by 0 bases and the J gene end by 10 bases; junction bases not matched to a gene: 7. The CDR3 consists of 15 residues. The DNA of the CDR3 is TGTGCCAGCAGCTTGGACCTAGCGGGAGTAGAAGAGCAGTTCTTC. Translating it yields CASSLDLAGVEEQFF.

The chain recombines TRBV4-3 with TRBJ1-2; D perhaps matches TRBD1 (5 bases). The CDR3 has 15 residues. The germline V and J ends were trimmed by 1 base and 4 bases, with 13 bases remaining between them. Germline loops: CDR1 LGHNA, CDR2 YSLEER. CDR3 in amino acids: CASSQGGGTAYGYTF. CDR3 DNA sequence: TGCGCCAGCAGCCAAGGAGGAGGGACCGCCTATGGCTACACCTTC.

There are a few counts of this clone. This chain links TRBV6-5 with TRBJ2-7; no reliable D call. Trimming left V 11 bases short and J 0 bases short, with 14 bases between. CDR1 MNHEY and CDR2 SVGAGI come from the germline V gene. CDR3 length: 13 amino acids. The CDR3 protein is CAVHRDSSYEQYF. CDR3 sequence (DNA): TGTGCCGTGCACCGAGATAGCTCCTACGAGCAGTACTTC.

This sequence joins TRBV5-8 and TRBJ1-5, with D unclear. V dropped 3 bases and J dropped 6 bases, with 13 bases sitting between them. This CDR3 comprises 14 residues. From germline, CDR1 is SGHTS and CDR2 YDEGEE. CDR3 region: CASSSGPSSQPQHF. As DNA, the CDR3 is TGTGCCAGCAGCTCTGGGCCCTCCAGTCAGCCCCAGCATTTT.

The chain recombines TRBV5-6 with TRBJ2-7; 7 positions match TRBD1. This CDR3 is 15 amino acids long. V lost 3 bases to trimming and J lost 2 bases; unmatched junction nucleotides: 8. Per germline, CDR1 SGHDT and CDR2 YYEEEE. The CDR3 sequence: CASSWGDRAAYEQYF. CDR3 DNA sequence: TGTGCCAGCAGCTGGGGTGACAGGGCGGCCTACGAGCAGTACTTC.

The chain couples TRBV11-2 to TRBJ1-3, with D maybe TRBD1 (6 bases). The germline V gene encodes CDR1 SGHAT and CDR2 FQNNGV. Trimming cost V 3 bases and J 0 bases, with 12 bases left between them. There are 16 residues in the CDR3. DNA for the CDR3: TGTGCCAGCAGCTTGATAGGGGGTTACTCTGGAAACACCATATATTTT. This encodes CASSLIGGYSGNTIYF.

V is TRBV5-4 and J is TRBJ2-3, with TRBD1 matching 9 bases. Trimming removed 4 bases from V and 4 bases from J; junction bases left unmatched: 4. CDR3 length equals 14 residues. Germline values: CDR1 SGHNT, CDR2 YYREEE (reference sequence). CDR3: CASSIQGASDTQYF. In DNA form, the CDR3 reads TGTGCCAGCAGCATACAGGGGGCATCAGATACGCAGTATTTT.

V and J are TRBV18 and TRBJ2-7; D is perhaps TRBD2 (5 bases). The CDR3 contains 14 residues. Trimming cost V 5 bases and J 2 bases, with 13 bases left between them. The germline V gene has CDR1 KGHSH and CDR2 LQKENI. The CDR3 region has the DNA TGTGCCAGCTCATCCACACTAGAACCCTACGAGCAGTACTTC. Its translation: CASSSTLEPYEQYF.

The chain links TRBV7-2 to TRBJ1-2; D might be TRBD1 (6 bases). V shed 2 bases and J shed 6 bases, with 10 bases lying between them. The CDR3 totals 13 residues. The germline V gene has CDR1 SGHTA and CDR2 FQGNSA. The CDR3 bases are TGTGCCAGCAGCTTACCAGGGGCCGATGGCTACACCTTC. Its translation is CASSLPGADGYTF.

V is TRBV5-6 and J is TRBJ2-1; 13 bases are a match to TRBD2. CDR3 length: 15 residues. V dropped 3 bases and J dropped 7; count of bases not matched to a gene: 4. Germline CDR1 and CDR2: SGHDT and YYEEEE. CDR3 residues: CASSWGLAGNNEQFF. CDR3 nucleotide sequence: TGTGCCAGCAGCTGGGGACTAGCGGGGAATAATGAGCAGTTCTTC.

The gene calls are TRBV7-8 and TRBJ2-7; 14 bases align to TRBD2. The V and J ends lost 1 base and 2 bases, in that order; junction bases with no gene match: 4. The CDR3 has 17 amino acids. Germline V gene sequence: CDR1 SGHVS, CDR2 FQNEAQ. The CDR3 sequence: CASSLEETSGRAYEQYF. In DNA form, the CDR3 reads TGTGCCAGCAGCTTAGAAGAGACTAGCGGGAGGGCCTACGAGCAGTACTTC. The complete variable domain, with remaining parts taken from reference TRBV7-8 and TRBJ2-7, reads GAGVSQSPRYKVAKRGQDVALRCDPISGHVSLFWYQQALGQGPEFLTYFQNEAQLDKSGLPSDRFFAERPEGSVSTLKIQRTQQEDSAVYLCASSLEETSGRAYEQYFGPGTRLTVT.

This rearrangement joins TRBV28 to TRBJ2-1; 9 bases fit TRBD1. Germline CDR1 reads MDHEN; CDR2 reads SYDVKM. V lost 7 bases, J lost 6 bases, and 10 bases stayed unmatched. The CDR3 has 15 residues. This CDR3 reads CASTLDRGIGNEQFF. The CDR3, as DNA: TGTGCCAGCACCCTGGACAGGGGAATTGGCAATGAGCAGTTCTTC. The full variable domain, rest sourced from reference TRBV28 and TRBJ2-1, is DVKVTQSSRYLVKRTGEKVFLECVQDMDHENMFWYRQDPGLGLRLIYFSYDVKMKEKGDIPEGYSVSREKKERFSLILESASTNQTSMYLCASTLDRGIGNEQFFGPGTRLTVL.

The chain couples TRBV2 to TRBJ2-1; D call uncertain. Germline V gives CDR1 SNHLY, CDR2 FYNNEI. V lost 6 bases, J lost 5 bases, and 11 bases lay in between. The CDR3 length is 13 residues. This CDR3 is CASRRDFNNEQFF. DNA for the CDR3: TGTGCCAGCAGGCGCGACTTCAACAATGAGCAGTTCTTC.